What follows is one TCR beta chain and its context. The antigen this receptor binds is unknown. No base qualities exist here, and no much larger clone lies one base off it. Explained via the paper, the time point label denotes: week 47, end of study. A 20-mer mutant IDH1 peptide at 300 micrograms in Montanide made up each vaccine dose, which was injected subcutaneously together with topical imiquimod. Eight vaccinations were administered to patients in weeks 1, 3, 5, 7, 11, 15, 19 and 23, corresponding to visits V03 through V10. The donors had newly diagnosed IDH1-mutant astrocytomas of WHO grade 3 or 4 that showed loss of nuclear ATRX. The samples were drawn from NOA16, a multicentre, single-arm, open-label phase I trial in Germany that tested a mutant IDH1 peptide vaccine in humans for the first time. Genomic DNA for TCRB sequencing was extracted from EDTA blood using the DNeasy Blood and Tissue Kit.

The protocol used for the library was the immunoSEQ multiplex PCR assay. Rearranged TCR beta chain sequences were amplified with the hsTCRB Kit following the manufacturer's protocol. An Illumina MiSeq was used to sequence the TCRB libraries. As for the authors' bioinformatics: The kit vendor's proprietary platform handled demultiplexing, trimming and gene mapping. The clones in this table, taken by TCRdb from immuneACCESS, are in-frame only. Not every clone is retained; where verified, under half of the shortfall comes from an unresolved V gene, and the cause of the rest is unknown. The DNA gave D and trimming, while V, J and clone size come from that table. The sample table contains about 56,000 clones; only one count was recorded for 75% to 90% of them. In total, the top ten clones hold more than 3% of the sample. The data originate from a study of a mutant IDH1 vaccine in newly diagnosed glioma listed by TCRdb under 2021. At the level of the whole study: Vaccination started 4-6 weeks after radiotherapy alone, or was given together with temozolomide cycles in the groups whose treatment included chemotherapy. For exploratory analyses, longitudinal TCRB deep sequencing was carried out in around 24 treated patients wherever samples were available. Peripheral blood samples were drawn at six visits, namely V03 (baseline), V05, V07, V10, V12 and V13. The week-35 safety follow-up was designated visit V12, and the week-47 end of study was designated visit V13. Prior to enrollment, patients had been given standard therapy consisting of radiotherapy alone, temozolomide alone, or radiochemotherapy with temozolomide, with the combination given to most patients. The approximately 30 treated patients were roughly 62% male and 37.5% female, with a mean age of approximately 40 years.

Study-wide conclusions, independent of this receptor: Changes in the top peripheral T cell clonotypes picked up by TCRB sequencing did not appear to be linked to pseudoprogression. Immune responses induced by the vaccine were seen in around 94% of patients across multiple MHC alleles. The authors stated that sample limitations prevented analyses of patient blood samples from being reproduced. PBMC samples for TCRB deep sequencing were selected based on availability.

The germline V and J ends show losses of 4 bases and 7 bases respectively, and no gene match explains 8 bases of the junction. The CDR3 sequence holds 14 residues, the cysteine and phenylalanine included. The retained sequence is limited to the CDR3, 42 bases, with the frame set at the first base. Per the germline V gene, SGDLS is the CDR1 and YYNGEE is the CDR2. The receptor was derived from a woman between 50 and 59 years old with glioma. The material sequenced was PBMCs, taken from a glioma patient whose treatment included an IDH1 peptide vaccine. The rearranged chain carries TRBV9 and TRBJ1-5; TRBD1 aligns with 7 central bases. CDR3 protein: CASSSRQGGQPQHF. The nucleotide sequence reads as follows: TGTGCCAGCAGCTCCCGACAGGGCGGCCAGCCCCAGCATTTT.